This T cell receptor beta chain originates from a study of blood T cells in healthy people across ages. Study-wide results and caveats: Reliance upon unsorted PBMCs precluded definitive naive versus antigen-experienced comparison.

This clonotype was counted only a few times. Its antigen is unknown. Together with a sample-barcoded 5' primer, a J-beta primer mix was included in a second PCR lasting about 7 to 11 cycles. Every cDNA was tagged by a template-switch adaptor with 12 random nucleotides. In TCRdb, the 5' RACE reads were re-called with MiXCR into one record per CDR3 protein. This repertoire shows about a million distinct CDR3 sequences, 35% to 45% found once; its top ten account for approximately 14%. The source of this sequence is a man younger than 35 in good health. Sequences were obtained from blood.

The CDR3 region is CASSYSTQGGKLFF. CDR3 DNA: TGTGCCAGCAGTTACTCGACACAGGGAGGAAAACTGTTTTTT. The chain joins TRBV6-6 to TRBJ1-4; D might be TRBD1 (6 bases). The V gene's germline CDR1 is MNHNY and CDR2 SVGAGI (reference sequence). This CDR3 comprises 14 residues. V lost 0 bases and J lost 10, with 12 bases in between.